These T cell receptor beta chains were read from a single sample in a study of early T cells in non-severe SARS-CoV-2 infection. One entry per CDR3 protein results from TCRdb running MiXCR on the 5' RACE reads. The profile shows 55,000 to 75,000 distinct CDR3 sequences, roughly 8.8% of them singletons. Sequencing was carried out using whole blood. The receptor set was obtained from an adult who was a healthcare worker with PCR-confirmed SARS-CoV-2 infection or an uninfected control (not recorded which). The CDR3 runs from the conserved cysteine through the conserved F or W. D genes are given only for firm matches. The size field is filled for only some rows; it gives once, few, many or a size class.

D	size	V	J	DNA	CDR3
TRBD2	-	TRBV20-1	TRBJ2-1	TGCAGTGCTGGGGGGGGTACGGACTCCTACAATGAGCAGTTCTTC	CSAGGGTDSYNEQFF
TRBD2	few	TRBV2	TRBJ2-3	TGTGCCACCCAAGGCAATTCGGCTAGCGGGGATACGCAGTATTTT	CATQGNSASGDTQYF
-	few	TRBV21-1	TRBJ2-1	TGTGCCAGCAGCTTCAGGCGGGGGGGGCCAGCTACGGTTTACAATGAGCAGTTCTTC	CASSFRRGGPATVYNEQFF
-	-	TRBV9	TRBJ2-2	TGTGCCAGCGGGGGCGGCGGGAACACCGGGGAGCTGTTTTTT	CASGGGGNTGELFF
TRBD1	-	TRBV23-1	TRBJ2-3	TGCGCCAGCAGTCATTCCCCGGGACAGAACACAGATACGCAGTATTTT	CASSHSPGQNTDTQYF
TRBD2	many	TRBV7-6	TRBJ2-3	TGTGCCAGCAGCTTAAGACTAGCGGGGGGCACAGATACGCAGTATTTT	CASSLRLAGGTDTQYF
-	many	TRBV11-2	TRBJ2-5	TGTGCCAGCAGCTTAGTCCAGCCCCAAGAGACCCAGTACTTC	CASSLVQPQETQYF
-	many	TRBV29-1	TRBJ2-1	TGCAGCGTTGAACGGGCTTATTACAATGAGCAGTTCTTC	CSVERAYYNEQFF
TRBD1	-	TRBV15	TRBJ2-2	TGTGCCACCAGCAGAGATCCGGGACAGGGATCCGGGGAGCTGTTTTTT	CATSRDPGQGSGELFF
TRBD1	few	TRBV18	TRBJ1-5	TGTGCCAGCTCCCGTACAGGGGGCGAAAATCAGCCCCAGCATTTT	CASSRTGGENQPQHF